The 3 T cell receptor beta chains below all came from one sample that was sequenced in a study of control samples from healthy donors and cancer patients. The repertoire was sequenced with immunoSEQ multiplex PCR; TCRdb's copy has only in-frame clones and lacks some. The sample records roughly 190,000 clones, 91% being singletons. Sample: blood. The receptors were gathered from a man in his thirties or forties in good health.

The chain recombines TRBV24-1 with TRBJ2-1; 7 nucleotides align to TRBD2. There are 16 residues in the CDR3. Germline CDR1 reads KGHDR; CDR2 reads SFDVKD. Trimming removed 2 bases from V and 2 bases from J; junction bases left unmatched: 5. The CDR3 protein is CATSDWGGSPYNEQFF. As DNA, the CDR3 is TGTGCCACCAGTGATTGGGGGGGGAGCCCCTACAATGAGCAGTTCTTC.

V gene TRBV24-1 combines with J gene TRBJ1-5; TRBD1 might be the D (6 bases). This CDR3 contains 14 residues. CDR1 is KGHDR, CDR2 SFDVKD, per germline. Trimming cost V 6 bases and J 1 base, with 9 bases left between them. The CDR3 DNA reads TGTGCCACCAGTCACCAGGGGAGCAATCAGCCCCAGCATTTT. It codes for CATSHQGSNQPQHF.

The chain recombines TRBV6-5 with TRBJ2-3, with D possibly being TRBD1 (5 bases). The CDR3 has 15 residues. Germline V CDR1 and CDR2: MNHEY, SVGAGI. Trimming removed 1 base at V and 2 bases at J, with 10 bases between. Written as DNA, the CDR3 is TGTGCCAGCAGTTACTTAGACAGAGCCACAGATACGCAGTATTTT. Translation gives CASSYLDRATDTQYF.